Listed here are 2 T cell receptor beta chains from one sample, sequenced in a study of blood T cell repertoires in COVID-19. The repertoire was sequenced with immunoSEQ multiplex PCR; TCRdb's copy has only in-frame clones and lacks some. The data hold fewer than 50,000 clones, with just under 85% observed a single time. Sequences were obtained from peripheral blood. The receptors stem from a man aged 45 to 65 with active COVID-19.

V usage is TRBV7-2 and J usage is TRBJ1-3; D not certain. CDR3 length: 17 residues. Germline V CDR1 and CDR2: SGHTA, FQGNSA. Trimming pared 6 bases from V and 0 bases from J, leaving 18 bases between. CDR3 amino acids: CASRGADQVHSGNTIYF. In nucleotides, the CDR3 is TGTGCCAGCAGAGGCGCCGATCAGGTTCACTCTGGAAACACCATATATTTT.

This rearrangement joins TRBV7-8 to TRBJ1-1; D gene uncertain. With 5 bases removed from V and 0 bases from J, the gap between germline ends came to 13 bases. CDR3 length: 15 amino acids. Germline CDR1 is SGHVS and CDR2 is FQNEAQ. CDR3 in amino acids: CASSPAGGMNTEAFF. CDR3 bases: TGTGCCAGCAGCCCCGCTGGAGGAATGAACACTGAAGCTTTCTTT. Looking up the rest from reference TRBV7-8 and TRBJ1-1 gives the full variable domain: GAGVSQSPRYKVAKRGQDVALRCDPISGHVSLFWYQQALGQGPEFLTYFQNEAQLDKSGLPSDRFFAERPEGSVSTLKIQRTQQEDSAVYLCASSPAGGMNTEAFFGQGTRLTVV.